Sequencing of this T cell receptor (beta chain) was carried out in a study of blood T cell repertoires in COVID-19. Background on the study: PBMCs, B-cell-depleted T cells, or T cells provided the cDNA or gDNA that made up the material.

TCRdb's copy holds only in-frame clones and misses some; the assay was immunoSEQ multiplex PCR. Of around 130,000 clones in the sample, 82% were seen once. J gave up 6 bases and V 5 bases, and 15 bases lay outside the gene matches. Germline CDR1 reads MGHRA; CDR2 reads YSYEKL. This CDR3 contains 18 residues. The chain has TRBV4-1 and TRBJ2-1; 11 nucleotides line up with TRBD2. This clonotype was sampled from a woman aged 80 or older with acute or convalescent COVID-19. The sample comprised peripheral blood. The CDR3 DNA follows: TGCGCCAGCAGCTCCCGTGGGGTAGCGGGAGGGGTTGGCAATGAGCAGTTCTTC. Translation gives CASSSRGVAGGVGNEQFF.